These 21 T cell receptor beta chains were sequenced from one sample in a study of Graves' ophthalmopathy and Graves' hyperthyroidism. Amplified material comprised TCR beta CDR3 regions derived from RNA transcripts. The first round was an RT-PCR with HTBI primers, and the second round was a multiplex PCR. MiXCR was run by TCRdb on the multiplex PCR reads, yielding one entry per CDR3 protein. The sample carries about 400,000 distinct CDR3 sequences, roughly 15% recorded once. The sample consisted of peripheral blood. These receptors were taken from a young woman with stable Graves' hyperthyroidism.

This clonotype was detected ten times or more. This chain connects TRBV12-3 or TRBV12-4 to TRBJ2-7; maybe TRBD1 (5 bases). The CDR3 is 13 amino acids. V was clipped by 6 bases and J by 3 bases, with 12 bases between them. The CDR3 protein is CASRRGHGYEQYF. For the CDR3, the DNA is TGTGCCAGCAGGCGCGGACATGGCTACGAGCAGTACTTC.

This clonotype was found many times. The genes are TRBV29-1 and TRBJ1-2; TRBD1 matches 7 bases. The CDR3 loop spans 13 amino acids. V shed 7 bases, J shed 8 bases, and the junction held 13 bases outside the gene matches. Looked up from germline, CDR1 is SQVTM and CDR2 is ANQGSEA. DNA for the CDR3: TGCAGCGCTGTCCGGGACAGCAGGGGAGGCTACACCTTC. This translates into CSAVRDSRGGYTF.

This clonotype was detected many times. The gene calls are TRBV6-1 and TRBJ1-2, with unresolved D. Germline V CDR1 and CDR2: MNHNS, SASEGT. The CDR3 runs 14 residues. V was shortened by 1 base and J by 5 bases, with 11 bases between the two germline ends. The CDR3 sequence is CASSEGRALYGYTF. CDR3 in DNA: TGTGCCAGCAGTGAAGGAAGGGCCCTTTATGGCTACACCTTC.

This clonotype was recorded at least ten times. The rearrangement joins TRBV12-3 or TRBV12-4 to TRBJ1-6, with D uncertain. The CDR3 has 14 amino acids. V shed 3 bases and J shed 8 bases, with 11 bases lying between them. The CDR3 DNA reads as TGTGCCAGCAGTTTCACCGGTCTATATTCACCCCTCCACTTT. Its protein is CASSFTGLYSPLHF.

This clonotype was detected only a few times. Possible read error: a much larger clone is one base away. The chain is built from TRBV20-1 and TRBJ1-1; D uncertain. The germline CDR1 and CDR2 sequences are DFQATT and SNEGSKA (reference sequence). The CDR3 has 14 residues. DNA of the CDR3: TGCAGTGCTAGGGCCCTCGATCGAAACACTGAAGCTTGCTTT. Residues: CSARALDRNTEACF.

This clonotype was seen at least ten times. J is TRBJ1-1 and V is TRBV6-1; D gene unclear. Germline assignment: CDR1 MNHNS and CDR2 SASEGT. This CDR3 comprises 14 residues. The V end was cut by 1 base, the J end by 2 bases, with 8 bases between. The DNA of the CDR3 is TGTGCCAGCAGTGAAGACACTTCAAACACTGAAGCTTTCTTT. Translating gives CASSEDTSNTEAFF.

As regards this clonotype: The junction and the germline gene differ at one end; a read error may be behind it. The rearrangement joins TRBV6-2 or TRBV6-3 to TRBJ1-3; TRBD1 aligns across 10 bases. The length of the CDR3 is 17 residues. CDR1 and CDR2 (germline): MNHEY, SVGEGT. The CDR3 sequence: CASSPRTGGSSGNTIDF. CDR3 DNA: TGTGCCAGCAGTCCTCGGACAGGGGGGAGCTCTGGAAACACCATAGATTTT.

This clonotype was counted ten times or more. The chain has TRBV2 and TRBJ2-7, with TRBD1 matching over 10 bases. CDR3 length: 15 residues. V lost 5 bases to trimming and J lost 3 bases; unmatched junction nucleotides: 7. Germline V gene lookup returns CDR1 SNHLY and CDR2 FYNNEI. CDR3 DNA: TGTGCCAGCAGTCGTACCGGGACAGGGGTCTACGAGCAGTACTTC. Protein product: CASSRTGTGVYEQYF.

This clonotype was found many times. The chain couples TRBV29-1 to TRBJ1-2; 8 bases are a match to TRBD1. Losses at the gene ends were 7 bases for V and 3 bases for J; bases not matched to a gene: 10. The CDR3 sequence is 14 residues long. The germline V gene has CDR1 SQVTM and CDR2 ANQGSEA. The CDR3 sequence is CSAINRGNDYGYTF. CDR3 in DNA: TGCAGCGCCATCAACAGGGGGAACGACTATGGCTACACCTTC.

This clonotype has just a few counts. This chain uses TRBV5-6 with TRBJ1-1; D perhaps matches TRBD1 (5 bases). CDR3 size: 15 residues. The V end was cut by 0 bases, the J end by 5 bases, with 14 bases between. Germline values: CDR1 SGHDT, CDR2 YYEEEE. This CDR3 reads CASSLDSEGRTEAFF. Here the CDR3 DNA reads TGTGCCAGCAGCTTGGATTCGGAGGGGAGGACTGAAGCTTTCTTT.

This clonotype showed up many times. The chain recombines TRBV11-3 with TRBJ1-2, with 10 bases aligning to TRBD1. The CDR3 covers 14 residues. The V gene's germline CDR1 is SGHNT and CDR2 YENEEA. After removal of 4 bases from V and 4 bases from J, the junction contained 3 bases not matched to a gene. CDR3 sequence: CASSSGQGSYGYTF. The DNA for the CDR3 is TGTGCCAGCAGCTCGGGACAGGGGAGCTATGGCTACACCTTC. The variable domain in full, with the rest retrieved from reference TRBV11-3 and TRBJ1-2, is EAGVVQSPRYKIIEKKQPVAFWCNPISGHNTLYWYLQNLGQGPELLIRYENEEAVDDSQLPKDRFSAERLKGVDSTLKIQPAELGDSAVYLCASSSGQGSYGYTFGSGTRLTVV.

This clonotype showed up many times. A much more abundant neighbour one base away suggests this may be a read error. This chain uses TRBV7-6 with TRBJ2-5, with TRBD2 as a possible D gene (6 bases). V was clipped by 2 bases and J by 2 bases, with 9 bases between them. The CDR3 length is 14 residues. Germline values: CDR1 SGHVS, CDR2 FNYEAQ. The CDR3 loop reads CASSLFGGQETQYF. CDR3 nucleotides: TGTGCCAGCAGCTTATTCGGGGGACAAGAGACCCAGTACTTC. The full variable domain, its missing parts supplied by reference TRBV7-6 and TRBJ2-5, is GAGVSQSPRYKVTKRGQDVALRCDPISGHVSLYWYRQALGQGPEFLTYFNYEAQQDKSGLPNDRFSAERPEGSISTLTIQRTEQRDSAMYRCASSLFGGQETQYFGPGTRLLVL.

The V and J genes are TRBV20-1 and TRBJ2-2; 8 bases are shared with TRBD2. CDR3 size: 16 residues. Germline V CDR1 and CDR2: DFQATT, SNEGSKA (reference sequence). Trimming cost V 0 bases and J 2 bases; bases outside gene matches: 5. This CDR3 is CSARDYIAGNTGELFF. In DNA form, the CDR3 reads TGCAGTGCTAGAGATTATATAGCGGGAAACACCGGGGAGCTGTTTTTT.

This clonotype appeared many times. The rearrangement links TRBV20-1 to TRBJ2-7; D ambiguous. The CDR3 covers 13 residues. CDR1 is DFQATT, CDR2 SNEGSKA, per germline (reference sequence). Trimming removed 0 bases from V and 1 base from J, with 7 bases in between. The CDR3 DNA follows: TGCAGTGCTAGAGAGACGGGTTCCTACGAGCAGTACTTC. As protein: CSARETGSYEQYF.

V and J are TRBV12-3 or TRBV12-4 and TRBJ2-5; D may be TRBD1 or TRBD2 (5 bases each). This CDR3 is built from 15 residues. Trimming shortened V by 3 bases and J by 13 bases, and 24 bases separated the two germline ends. The CDR3 here is CASSFLGTHQESRYF. The CDR3 bases are TGTGCCAGCAGTTTTCTCGGGACCCATCAAGAGTCCCGGTACTTC.

There are many counts of this clonotype. The J gene is TRBJ2-7, the V gene TRBV11-3; D possibly corresponds to TRBD2 (7 bases). V was shortened by 3 bases and J by 5 bases, with 14 bases between the two germline ends. The CDR3 has 14 residues. Germline V lookup: CDR1 SGHNT, CDR2 YENEEA. The CDR3 loop reads CASSFRGGTNEQYF. DNA for the CDR3: TGTGCCAGCAGCTTCAGGGGCGGGACTAACGAGCAGTACTTC.

The rearrangement links TRBV2 to TRBJ1-6; D unresolved. Germline V lookup: CDR1 SNHLY, CDR2 FYNNEI. V gave up 4 bases and J gave up 4 bases, with 8 bases separating them. The CDR3 runs to 14 residues. The CDR3 here is CASSATGYNSPLHF. Written as DNA, the CDR3 is TGTGCCAGCAGTGCAACCGGGTATAATTCACCCCTCCACTTT.

In the case of this clonotype: Possible read error: a much larger clone is one base away. The chain recombines TRBV2 with TRBJ1-1; D is unclear. Germline V gene sequence: CDR1 SNHLY, CDR2 FYNNEI. The CDR3 loop spans 14 amino acids. The CDR3 spells CASSPTKMNTEALF. CDR3 DNA: TGTGCCAGCAGCCCGACCAAAATGAACACTGAAGCTTTGTTT.

This clonotype was observed many times. J is TRBJ1-2 and V is TRBV10-3, with 8 bases fitting TRBD1. Germline assignment: CDR1 ENHRY and CDR2 SYGVKD. V trimming: 6 bases; J trimming: 4 bases; junction bases outside the gene matches: 10. The CDR3 is made up of 15 amino acids. This chain's CDR3 is CAIRRGQENTYGYTF. CDR3 DNA: TGTGCCATCAGAAGGGGACAGGAAAATACCTATGGCTACACCTTC.

There are many counts of this clonotype. The rearrangement joins TRBV12-3 or TRBV12-4 to TRBJ1-6; no clear D gene. Trimming took off 7 bases at V and 8 bases at J, with 12 bases between the two ends. This CDR3 region has 13 residues. The DNA of the CDR3 is TGTGCCAGCATGATGTCGGTCGATTCACCCCTCCACTTT. Translation: CASMMSVDSPLHF.

The CDR3 region is CASSQGKFGGTNYGYTF. CDR3 DNA: TGCGCCAGCAGCCAAGGTAAATTTGGCGGAACAAACTATGGCTACACCTTC. This rearrangement joins TRBV4-1 to TRBJ1-2; D not certain. Trimming took off 1 base at V and 2 bases at J, with 17 bases between the two ends. Germline CDR1 MGHRA, CDR2 YSYEKL. The CDR3 runs 17 residues.